The 8 T cell receptor beta chains below come from one sample, sequenced in a study of T-cell reconstitution after alpha-beta-depleted transplantation in children. Overall study findings and caveats: Newly generated T cells supplied most T-cell counts and diversity one year post-transplant.

Which antigens these TCRs recognize remains unknown. Unique molecular identifiers were used to barcode this TCRbeta library. One entry per CDR3 protein, called by TCRdb with MiXCR from the PCR reads. Here the sample spans about 290,000 distinct CDR3 sequences, 6.5% to 9% being singletons. The input for sequencing was peripheral blood, taken 360 days after TCRalphabeta/CD19-depleted stem cell transplant. Receptors originate from a female patient between 2 and 10 years old who had a stem cell transplant for Fanconi anemia, so the T cells may come from the graft donor.

V usage is TRBV4-2 and J usage is TRBJ2-3; TRBD2 aligns across 7 bases. Trimming cost V 0 bases and J 4 bases; bases outside gene matches: 13. Germline CDR1 LGHNA, CDR2 YNFKEQ. CDR3 length: 18 residues. The CDR3 DNA follows: TGTGCCAGCAGCCAAGATCCCCACTCCGGGGGGATATCAGATACGCAGTATTTT. This codes for CASSQDPHSGGISDTQYF.

This clonotype was recorded many times. V and J are TRBV6-2 or TRBV6-3 and TRBJ2-5, with no clear D. From germline, CDR1 is MNHEY and CDR2 SVGEGT. This CDR3 contains 11 residues. V was trimmed by 1 base and J by 5 bases, leaving 2 bases between them. The CDR3 DNA follows: TGTGCCAGCAGTTACTGGGAGACCCAGTACTTC. Translating gives CASSYWETQYF.

Points on this clonotype: This clone may be a read error of a much larger clone one base away. The chain uses TRBV5-6 and TRBJ2-3; D may be TRBD2 (6 bases). The V and J ends lost 2 bases and 5 bases respectively, with 18 bases between them. The length of the CDR3 is 16 residues. Germline assignment: CDR1 SGHDT and CDR2 YYEEEE. The CDR3 bases are TGTGCCAGCAGCTTCCCCGGCGGGGCCGTTCGAGATACGCAGTATTTT. As protein: CASSFPGGAVRDTQYF.

V and J are TRBV30 and TRBJ2-7; 10 bases are shared with TRBD1. The CDR3 runs to 15 residues. J was trimmed by 4 bases and V by 0 bases; bases with no gene match: 6. Germline V lookup: CDR1 GTSNPN, CDR2 SVGIG (reference sequence). CDR3 sequence (DNA): TGTGCCTGGAGTGTATTGGGGACAGGGGATTACGAGCAGTACTTC. Translated, it gives CAWSVLGTGDYEQYF.

This chain uses TRBV2 with TRBJ1-5; no clear D. CDR1 and CDR2 (germline): SNHLY, FYNNEI. This CDR3 is 15 amino acids long. V dropped 7 bases and J dropped 4 bases, with 17 bases sitting between them. In DNA, the CDR3 is TGTGCCAGCACCCCTGACGGAGCCATTAATCAGCCCCAGCATTTT. This gives the protein CASTPDGAINQPQHF.

This clonotype has at least ten counts. The chain uses TRBV20-1 and TRBJ1-1; D is unresolved. V was clipped by 2 bases and J by 8 bases, with 6 bases between them. Per germline, CDR1 DFQATT and CDR2 SNEGSKA (reference sequence). This CDR3 contains 10 residues. CDR3 protein: CSARLGEAFF. As DNA, the CDR3 is TGCAGTGCTAGACTTGGGGAAGCTTTCTTT.

This clonotype was picked up many times. The chain is built from TRBV7-9 and TRBJ1-6; D not resolved. Trimming took 3 bases from V and 11 from J, leaving 11 bases between them. Germline V lookup: CDR1 SEHNR, CDR2 FQNEAQ (reference sequence). This CDR3 is built from 13 residues. The CDR3 DNA sequence: TGTGCCAGCAGCTTTGAAGGGCAGGCACCCCTCCACTTT. Residues: CASSFEGQAPLHF.

This clonotype has ten or more counts. The chain couples TRBV28 to TRBJ1-2, with D unresolved. Trimming stripped 4 bases from V and 8 bases from J, with 17 bases between. The CDR3 extends over 14 amino acids. Germline V gene lookup returns CDR1 MDHEN and CDR2 SYDVKM. CDR3 protein: CASSYSTFPGGYTF. CDR3 nucleotides: TGTGCCAGCAGTTACTCGACTTTCCCTGGAGGCTACACCTTC.